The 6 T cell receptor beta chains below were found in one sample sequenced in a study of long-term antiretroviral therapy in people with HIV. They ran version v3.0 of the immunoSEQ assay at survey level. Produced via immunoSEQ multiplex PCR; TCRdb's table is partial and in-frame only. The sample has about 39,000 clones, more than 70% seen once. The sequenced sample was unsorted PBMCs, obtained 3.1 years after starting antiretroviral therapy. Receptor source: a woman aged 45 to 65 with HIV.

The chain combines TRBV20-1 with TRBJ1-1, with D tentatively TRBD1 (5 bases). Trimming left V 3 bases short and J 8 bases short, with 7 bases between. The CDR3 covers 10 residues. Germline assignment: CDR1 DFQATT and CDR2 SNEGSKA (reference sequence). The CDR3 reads CSASGGEAFF. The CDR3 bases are TGCAGTGCTAGCGGGGGAGAAGCTTTCTTT.

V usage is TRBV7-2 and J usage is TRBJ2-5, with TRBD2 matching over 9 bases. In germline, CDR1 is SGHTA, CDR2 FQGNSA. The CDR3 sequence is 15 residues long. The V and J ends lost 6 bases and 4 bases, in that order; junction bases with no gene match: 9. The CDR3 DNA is TGTGCCAGCAGGGGAGGGACTAGCCCCGCAGAGACCCAGTACTTC. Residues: CASRGGTSPAETQYF.

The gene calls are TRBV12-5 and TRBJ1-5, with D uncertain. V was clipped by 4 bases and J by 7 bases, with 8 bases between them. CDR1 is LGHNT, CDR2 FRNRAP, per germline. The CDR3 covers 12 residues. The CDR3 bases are TGTGCTAGTGGTTCGTCTCGGCAGCCCCAGCATTTT. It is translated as CASGSSRQPQHF.

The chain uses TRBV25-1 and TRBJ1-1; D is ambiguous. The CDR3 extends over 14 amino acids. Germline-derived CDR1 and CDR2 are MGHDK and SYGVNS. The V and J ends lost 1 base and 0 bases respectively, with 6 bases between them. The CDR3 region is CASSEFEMNTEAFF. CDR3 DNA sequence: TGTGCCAGCAGTGAATTCGAGATGAACACTGAAGCTTTCTTT.

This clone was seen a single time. CDR3 loop: CASSSRGVTTGELFF. In nucleotides, the CDR3 is TGTGCCAGCAGCTCCCGGGGTGTGACAACCGGGGAGCTGTTTTTT. The rearrangement joins TRBV7-2 to TRBJ2-2; tentative D call: TRBD2 (5 bases). CDR1 and CDR2 (germline): SGHTA, FQGNSA. This CDR3 spans 15 amino acids. Trimming left V 4 bases short and J 5 bases short, with 14 bases between.

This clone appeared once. The CDR3 bases are TGTGCCAGCAGCTCCGGACTAGCGGGGGGTAGCGAGCAGTACTTC. Amino acid sequence: CASSSGLAGGSEQYF. This rearrangement joins TRBV7-2 to TRBJ2-7; 14 bases are shared with TRBD2. CDR1 SGHTA and CDR2 FQGNSA come from the germline V gene. The CDR3 sequence is 15 residues long. Losses at the gene ends were 4 bases for V and 6 bases for J; bases not matched to a gene: 5.